The 30 T cell receptor beta chains presented below share a single source sample, sequenced in a study of shared clonotypes between healthy human individuals. Libraries were prepared by immunoSEQ multiplex PCR; TCRdb keeps only in-frame clonotypes and omits some of them. This sample has a few million clones, with approximately 94% found just once. The sample consisted of naive CD4+ T cells sorted from blood. Subset described: CD45RA+ positively selected. These receptors all stem from a man in his late teens or twenties in good health.

This rearrangement joins TRBV14 to TRBJ1-4; a weak D match, TRBD1 (5 bases). Germline-derived CDR1 and CDR2 are SGHDN and FVKESK. The CDR3 extends over 16 amino acids. With 3 bases removed from V and 7 bases from J, the gap between germline ends came to 18 bases. The CDR3 DNA reads as TGTGCCAGCAGCCAGTCCCCCGCAGGGCGGGGTGAAAAACTGTTTTTT. Its translation is CASSQSPAGRGEKLFF.

V usage is TRBV5-4 and J usage is TRBJ1-2; 10 positions match TRBD1. The CDR3 is 16 amino acids. Trimming cost V 3 bases and J 2 bases; bases outside gene matches: 7. CDR1 and CDR2 (germline): SGHNT, YYREEE (reference sequence). The chain's CDR3 is CASSSPPGQGNYGYTF. The CDR3 nucleotides read TGTGCCAGCAGCTCACCCCCGGGACAGGGGAACTATGGCTACACCTTC.

Comments on this clone: In the same sample, other DNA sequences code for this CDR3. V usage is TRBV5-1 and J usage is TRBJ2-5, with D hard to call. CDR1 and CDR2 from the germline V gene are SGHRS and YFSETQ. This CDR3 is 14 amino acids long. Trimming took off 0 bases at V and 1 base at J, with 7 bases between the two ends. As DNA, the CDR3 is TGCGCCAGCAGCTTGGCGGCGGTCCAAGAGACCCAGTACTTC. Translation: CASSLAAVQETQYF. Drawing the rest from reference TRBV5-1 and TRBJ2-5, the complete variable domain is KAGVTQTPRYLIKTRGQQVTLSCSPISGHRSVSWYQQTPGQGLQFLFEYFSETQRNKGNFPGRFSGRQFSNSRSEMNVSTLELGDSALYLCASSLAAVQETQYFGPGTRLLVL.

The chain recombines TRBV7-2 with TRBJ2-7; 8 nucleotides line up with TRBD2. CDR3 length: 15 residues. The J segment lost 4 bases and the V segment lost 5 bases, leaving 10 bases of the junction unmatched. CDR1 is SGHTA, CDR2 FQGNSA, per germline. The CDR3 is CASSPWPGGGYEQYF. The CDR3 nucleotides read TGTGCCAGCAGCCCATGGCCGGGAGGGGGATACGAGCAGTACTTC.

The J gene is TRBJ2-7, the V gene TRBV7-8; 14 nucleotides align to TRBD2. The germline V gene encodes CDR1 SGHVS and CDR2 FQNEAQ. CDR3 size: 17 residues. The V and J ends lost 1 base and 3 bases, in that order; junction bases with no gene match: 5. This chain's CDR3 is CASSLGSGLAGGYEQYF. The CDR3 DNA sequence: TGTGCCAGCAGCTTAGGCTCTGGACTAGCGGGGGGCTACGAGCAGTACTTC.

This rearrangement joins TRBV6-5 to TRBJ2-7; D remains unclear. Trimming left V 0 bases short and J 2 bases short, with 5 bases between. The germline V gene encodes CDR1 MNHEY and CDR2 SVGAGI. The length of the CDR3 is 13 residues. The CDR3 is CASSYSDAYEQYF. Here the CDR3 DNA reads TGTGCCAGCAGTTACTCAGATGCCTACGAGCAGTACTTC.

CDR3 loop: CAWRLKNRGRLNTEAFF. CDR3 nucleotides: TGTGCCTGGAGGTTAAAGAACCGGGGACGGTTGAACACTGAAGCTTTCTTT. The rearrangement uses TRBV30 and TRBJ1-1; tentatively, D is TRBD1 (5 bases). The germline V gene has CDR1 GTSNPN and CDR2 SVGIG (reference sequence). There are 17 residues in the CDR3. V lost 3 bases and J lost 0, with 20 bases in between.

This sequence joins TRBV7-9 and TRBJ1-6, with 10 bases that match TRBD1. The CDR3 is made up of 14 amino acids. The V and J ends lost 5 bases and 10 bases, in that order; junction bases with no gene match: 5. Germline-derived CDR1 and CDR2 are SEHNR and FQNEAQ (reference sequence). In DNA, the CDR3 is TGTGCCAGCAGCAGAGGACAGGGGGGCTCACCCCTCCACTTT. Translated: CASSRGQGGSPLHF.

In regard to this clone: This CDR3 is also generated by other DNA sequences in the sample. This chain links TRBV11-2 with TRBJ2-7, with D unclear. The CDR3 totals 14 residues. Trimming shortened V by 1 base and J by 2 bases, and 9 bases separated the two germline ends. Germline assignment: CDR1 SGHAT and CDR2 FQNNGV. As DNA, the CDR3 is TGTGCCAGCAGCTTAGTAGGTGGAACCTACGAGCAGTACTTC. Its translation: CASSLVGGTYEQYF.

The V and J genes are TRBV10-3 and TRBJ2-5; TRBD2 is a possible D gene (6 bases). Gene TRBJ2-7 matches the end of the DNA better, so the J call may be wrong. This CDR3 is 14 amino acids long. The germline gives CDR1 ENHRY, CDR2 SYGVKD. The CDR3 DNA follows: TGTGCCATCAGTGCCGGCGGGGTCTCCTACGAGCAGTACTTC. It codes for CAISAGGVSYEQYF.

The genes are TRBV2 and TRBJ2-7; TRBD1 matches at 8 bases. CDR1 is SNHLY, CDR2 FYNNEI, per germline. This CDR3 is 12 amino acids long. With V trimmed by 3 bases and J by 6 bases, 1 base remained unmatched. The chain's CDR3 is CASSEDRVEQYF. For the CDR3, the DNA is TGTGCCAGCAGTGAGGACAGGGTCGAGCAGTACTTC.

The J gene is TRBJ1-5, the V gene TRBV15; TRBD1 matches at 9 bases. CDR3 length: 17 residues. Germline V lookup: CDR1 LNHNV, CDR2 YYDKDF (reference sequence). The V segment lost 0 bases and the J segment 2 bases; nucleotides outside the gene matches: 5. DNA for the CDR3: TGTGCCACCAGCAGAGATCCGGGACAGGGAGGCAATCAGCCCCAGCATTTT. Encoded protein: CATSRDPGQGGNQPQHF.

The chain's CDR3 is CASSYSGQSSYGYTF. The CDR3, as DNA: TGTGCCAGCAGTTACTCCGGACAGAGCAGCTATGGCTACACCTTC. J is TRBJ1-2 and V is TRBV6-5; TRBD1 might be the D (6 bases). V shed 0 bases and J shed 4 bases, with 12 bases lying between them. This CDR3 region has 15 residues. Germline CDR1 reads MNHEY; CDR2 reads SVGAGI.

V gene TRBV30 combines with J gene TRBJ1-1; 11 nucleotides align to TRBD1. CDR1 is GTSNPN, CDR2 SVGIG, per germline (reference sequence). J gave up 10 bases and V 2 bases, and 9 bases lay outside the gene matches. The CDR3 spans 14 residues. The CDR3 loop reads CAWSTSGQGVGAFF. CDR3 coding DNA: TGTGCCTGGAGTACCTCGGGACAGGGGGTAGGAGCTTTCTTT.

In nucleotides, the CDR3 is TGTGCCAGCTCACCACGGACAGGGGCGGGTACCGGGGAGCTGTTTTTT. This gives the protein CASSPRTGAGTGELFF. V usage is TRBV18 and J usage is TRBJ2-2; 9 bases line up with TRBD1. With 1 base clipped from V and 5 bases from J, the junction kept 5 bases outside the gene matches. The CDR3 consists of 16 residues. The germline V gene encodes CDR1 KGHSH and CDR2 LQKENI. The whole variable domain, remainder taken from reference TRBV18 and TRBJ2-2, is NAGVMQNPRHLVRRRGQEARLRCSPMKGHSHVYWYRQLPEEGLKFMVYLQKENIIDESGMPKERFSAEFPKEGPSILRIQQVVRGDSAAYFCASSPRTGAGTGELFFGEGSRLTVL.

The chain employs TRBV5-4 and TRBJ2-5, with 15 bases fitting TRBD2. This CDR3 contains 17 residues. V gave up 0 bases and J gave up 5 bases; unmatched junction bases: 5. Germline V CDR1 and CDR2: SGHNT, YYREEE (reference sequence). CDR3 in amino acids: CASSLGTSGRAQETQYF. CDR3 bases: TGTGCCAGCAGCTTGGGGACTAGCGGGAGGGCCCAGGAGACCCAGTACTTC.

V is TRBV7-2 and J is TRBJ1-2; TRBD1 aligns across 8 bases. The germline gives CDR1 SGHTA, CDR2 FQGNSA. The V gene end was trimmed by 5 bases and the J gene end by 8 bases; junction bases not matched to a gene: 10. The CDR3 runs 14 residues. This chain's CDR3 is CASSPDRASGGYTF. Written as DNA, the CDR3 is TGTGCCAGCAGCCCGGACAGGGCTTCTGGAGGCTACACCTTC. The full variable domain, its missing parts supplied by reference TRBV7-2 and TRBJ1-2, is GAGVSQSPSNKVTEKGKDVELRCDPISGHTALYWYRQSLGQGLEFLIYFQGNSAPDKSGLPSDRFSAERTGGSVSTLTIQRTQQEDSAVYLCASSPDRASGGYTFGSGTRLTVV.

The chain recombines TRBV28 with TRBJ1-5; TRBD1 matches at 11 bases. This CDR3 contains 16 residues. Germline V lookup: CDR1 MDHEN, CDR2 SYDVKM. Germline trimming cut 2 bases from V and 6 bases from J; bases unmatched to any gene: 6. CDR3 nucleotides: TGTGCCAGCAGTTTACCCGGGACAGGGGGGTTTCAGCCCCAGCATTTT. Its protein is CASSLPGTGGFQPQHF.

V is TRBV5-1 and J is TRBJ2-3, with D tentatively TRBD1 or TRBD2 (6 bases each). From germline, CDR1 is SGHRS and CDR2 YFSETQ. This CDR3 is 16 amino acids long. Trimming removed 5 bases from V and 2 bases from J, with 18 bases in between. CDR3 amino acids: CASSRGGTTYTDTQYF. CDR3 sequence (DNA): TGCGCCAGCAGTCGTGGCGGGACAACATACACAGATACGCAGTATTTT.

The rearrangement links TRBV15 to TRBJ2-7; 9 bases fit TRBD1. The CDR3 has 14 residues. Germline-derived CDR1 and CDR2 are LNHNV and YYDKDF (reference sequence). V lost 5 bases to trimming and J lost 3 bases; unmatched junction nucleotides: 5. CDR3 loop: CATSAQTGGYEQYF. CDR3 nucleotides: TGTGCCACCAGCGCCCAGACAGGGGGCTACGAGCAGTACTTC.

The chain uses TRBV5-1 and TRBJ2-5; D remains ambiguous. Judging by the DNA end, TRBJ2-7 fits better; the J call may be wrong. The CDR3 has 14 residues. The germline CDR1 and CDR2 sequences are SGHRS and YFSETQ. As DNA, the CDR3 is TGCGCCAGCAGCTTGGTTGCAGACTCCTACGAGCAGTACTTC. It encodes CASSLVADSYEQYF.

This clone occurred once. The chain has TRBV19 and TRBJ1-3, with D tentatively TRBD1 (6 bases). V was trimmed by 7 bases and J by 0 bases, leaving 10 bases between them. CDR3 size: 14 residues. Germline values: CDR1 LNHDA, CDR2 SQIVND (reference sequence). CDR3 in amino acids: CASTQTGSGNTIYF. The CDR3 region has the DNA TGTGCCAGTACCCAGACAGGCTCTGGAAACACCATATATTTT.

V usage is TRBV19 and J usage is TRBJ1-1; D might be TRBD1 (6 bases). The CDR3 sequence is 13 residues long. The V end was cut by 5 bases, the J end by 4 bases, with 11 bases between. CDR1 is LNHDA and CDR2 is SQIVND in the germline V gene (reference sequence). The CDR3 nucleotides are TGTGCCAGTAGTCCAGGGGTGGGCACTGAAGCTTTCTTT. Amino acid sequence: CASSPGVGTEAFF.

This clone appeared once. The J gene is TRBJ1-1, the V gene TRBV5-5, with a weak D call TRBD1 (5 bases). The CDR3 runs to 15 residues. The germline V and J ends were trimmed by 4 bases and 1 base, with 14 bases remaining between them. Germline CDR1 is SGHKS and CDR2 is YYEKEE (reference sequence). The chain's CDR3 is CASSLLRQPNTEAFF. CDR3 DNA: TGTGCCAGCAGCCTCTTGAGACAGCCGAACACTGAAGCTTTCTTT.

J is TRBJ2-7 and V is TRBV5-1, with TRBD1 as a possible D gene (6 bases). V gave up 0 bases and J gave up 5 bases, with 12 bases separating them. CDR3 length: 14 amino acids. The germline V gene has CDR1 SGHRS and CDR2 YFSETQ. CDR3 region: CASSLGQVANEQYF. The DNA of the CDR3 is TGCGCCAGCAGCTTGGGACAGGTCGCCAACGAGCAGTACTTC.

The chain has TRBV7-2 and TRBJ2-7, with 7 bases lining up with TRBD2. V lost 2 bases and J lost 2; bases outside the gene matches: 15. This CDR3 spans 18 amino acids. Germline V lookup: CDR1 SGHTA, CDR2 FQGNSA. The DNA for the CDR3 is TGTGCCAGCAGCTTACGGGGAGGGGTGGGACTATACGCCTACGAGCAGTACTTC. Residues: CASSLRGGVGLYAYEQYF.

The rearrangement uses TRBV28 and TRBJ1-5; 7 nucleotides align to TRBD1. Trimming removed 3 bases from V and 9 bases from J; junction bases left unmatched: 8. The CDR3 contains 14 residues. Germline loops: CDR1 MDHEN, CDR2 SYDVKM. In DNA, the CDR3 is TGTGCCAGCAGTTTGGGGACAGCCAGTCGGCCCCAGCATTTT. It is translated as CASSLGTASRPQHF.

This chain uses TRBV5-1 with TRBJ2-5; D may be TRBD1 (6 bases). The V and J ends lost 4 bases and 1 base respectively, with 8 bases between them. CDR1 and CDR2 (germline): SGHRS, YFSETQ. The CDR3 totals 13 residues. CDR3 DNA: TGCGCCAGCAGCCAGGGGTTCCAAGAGACCCAGTACTTC. Translated, it gives CASSQGFQETQYF.

This sequence joins TRBV5-6 and TRBJ1-2; no clear D gene. CDR3 length equals 11 residues. The V end lost 3 bases, the J end lost 7 bases, and 7 bases lay between the germline ends. CDR1 and CDR2 from the germline V gene are SGHDT and YYEEEE. DNA of the CDR3: TGTGCCAGCAGCTCGAAGGGTGGCTACACCTTC. Translating it yields CASSSKGGYTF.

The chain recombines TRBV6-6 with TRBJ1-1, with D unclear. CDR1 and CDR2 from the germline V gene are MNHNY and SVGAGI (reference sequence). CDR3 length: 14 residues. Trimming shortened V by 7 bases and J by 4 bases, and 16 bases separated the two germline ends. The CDR3 nucleotides read TGTGCCAGCACCGATGTAGAGCTCGGCACTGAAGCTTTCTTT. Translation: CASTDVELGTEAFF.